A selection of T cell receptor beta chains follows, all from one sample in a study of T cells expressing NK-cell markers. TCRdb re-called the 5' RACE reads and gives one entry per CDR3 protein, without DNA. This table lists 500,000 to 600,000 distinct CDR3 sequences. The material sequenced was blood T cells: a sorted CD56 or NKG2C T cell subset, CD4+ or CD8+ T cells, or bulk PBMC T cells (not recorded which). These receptors came from a man between 18 and 35 years old in good health. The CDR3 runs from the conserved cysteine through the conserved F or W.

v_gene	j_gene	CDR3aa
TRBV29-1	TRBJ2-7	CSVEVGSGYEQYF
TRBV14	TRBJ2-5	CASSQDWAEETQYF
TRBV20-1	TRBJ2-7	CSAQIGNPFSEQYF
TRBV5-1	TRBJ2-1	CASSPTAVQGGYNEQFF
TRBV2	TRBJ2-5	CASSGGTSVSETQYF
TRBV6-5	TRBJ2-4	CASSFNTGEIAKNIQYF
TRBV30	TRBJ1-1	CAWTDSTEAFF
TRBV20-1	TRBJ1-2	CSARRQGEGYGYTF
TRBV18	TRBJ2-2	CASSPSLAGAGELFF
TRBV27	TRBJ2-7	CASSLTWEEGYEQYF
TRBV3-1	TRBJ2-7	CASSLVLAGDEQYF
TRBV30	TRBJ2-3	CAWGPGRQGFVPDTQYF
TRBV29-1	TRBJ2-1	CSVGSVGGGNEQFF
TRBV6-2/TRBV6-3	TRBJ2-5	CASSPTRGWTDHRETQYF
TRBV7-8	TRBJ2-1	CASSLAAGIYNEQFF
TRBV29-1	TRBJ2-2	CSVESSGRVTGELFF
TRBV3-1	TRBJ2-7	CASPALEGARYEQYF
TRBV7-2	TRBJ2-5	CASKSGLIGETQYF
TRBV6-1	TRBJ2-3	CASTLSLGGTDTQYF
TRBV12-3/TRBV12-4	TRBJ2-3	CASSSQRTFTDTQYF
TRBV3-1	TRBJ2-1	CASSSFGEKQFF
TRBV6-5	TRBJ2-2	CASSNLLTEGTGELFF
TRBV29-1	TRBJ2-5	CSVLAGGSQETQYF
TRBV5-1	TRBJ2-7	CASSLAVGTSQGEQYF
TRBV6-2/TRBV6-3	TRBJ2-1	CASSYTYFPDRLAIDNEQFF
TRBV3-1	TRBJ2-1	CASRHSGRTGEQFF
TRBV5-4	TRBJ2-1	CASNVIRDKLLGGSNEQFF
TRBV20-1	TRBJ2-5	CSARVITETQYF
TRBV7-9	TRBJ1-2	CASSLGWTIGGYTF
TRBV5-5	TRBJ2-2	CASYGQAVNTGELFF
TRBV5-1	TRBJ2-2	CASSPQTAAGTGELFF
TRBV5-1	TRBJ2-7	CASSLGQSSYEQYF
TRBV4-1	TRBJ2-1	CASSVRLAGREQFF
TRBV19	TRBJ2-3	CASRPTGAGDTQYF
TRBV15	TRBJ2-5	CATSRVEWETQYF
TRBV21-1	TRBJ2-5	CASSYTTGTSGSGETQYF
TRBV20-1	TRBJ2-3	CSARHPGLAGGRADTQYF
TRBV7-8	TRBJ2-3	CASSTTSGLSTDTQYF
TRBV12-3/TRBV12-4	TRBJ2-7	CASSLALGANEQYF
TRBV12-3/TRBV12-4	TRBJ2-3	CASSFSGPPDGSDTQYF
TRBV20-1	TRBJ1-1	CSAPLISLVDQAFF
TRBV21-1	TRBJ2-1	CASSTLSDSRFF
TRBV4-2	TRBJ2-1	CASSPSGLASTEQFF
TRBV7-2	TRBJ2-1	CASSPERQGNEQFF
TRBV20-1	TRBJ2-7	CSAYQTYEQYF
TRBV7-2	TRBJ2-1	CASSFRRSREGVNEQFF
TRBV2	TRBJ2-3	CASGVSVTDTQYF
TRBV5-1	TRBJ2-7	CASSPREWQSSYEQYF
TRBV29-1	TRBJ2-7	CSVEDIGMEQYF
TRBV28	TRBJ2-5	CASGIQETQYF
TRBV7-3	TRBJ2-3	CASSLRWGTDTQYF
TRBV5-1	TRBJ2-1	CASSLDVTYNEQFF
TRBV6-1	TRBJ2-6	CASAPDFSSGANVLTF
TRBV28	TRBJ2-3	CASGQGFGTDTQYF